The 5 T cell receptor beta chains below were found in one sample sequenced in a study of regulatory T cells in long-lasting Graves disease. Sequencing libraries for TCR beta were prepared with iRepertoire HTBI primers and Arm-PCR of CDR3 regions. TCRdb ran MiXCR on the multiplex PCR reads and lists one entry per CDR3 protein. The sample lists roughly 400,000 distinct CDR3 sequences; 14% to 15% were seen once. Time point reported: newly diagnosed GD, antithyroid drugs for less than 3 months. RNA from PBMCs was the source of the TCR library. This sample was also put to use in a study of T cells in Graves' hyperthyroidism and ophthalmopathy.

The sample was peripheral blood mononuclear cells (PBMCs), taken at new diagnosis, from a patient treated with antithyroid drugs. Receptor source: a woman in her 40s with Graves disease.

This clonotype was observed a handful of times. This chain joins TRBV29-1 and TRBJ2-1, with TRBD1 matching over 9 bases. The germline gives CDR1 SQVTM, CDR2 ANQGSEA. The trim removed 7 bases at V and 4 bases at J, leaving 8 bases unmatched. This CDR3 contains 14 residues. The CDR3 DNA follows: TGCAGCGGCTACAGGGGGCTGGCGTACAATGAGCAGTTCTTC. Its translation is CSGYRGLAYNEQFF.

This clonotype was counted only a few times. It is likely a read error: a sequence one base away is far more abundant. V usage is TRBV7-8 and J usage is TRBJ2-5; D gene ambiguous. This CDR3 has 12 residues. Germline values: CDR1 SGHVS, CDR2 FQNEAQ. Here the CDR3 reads CVSSLDLGTQYF. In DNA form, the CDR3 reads TGTGTCAGCAGCTTAGATCTGGGGACCCAGTACTTC.

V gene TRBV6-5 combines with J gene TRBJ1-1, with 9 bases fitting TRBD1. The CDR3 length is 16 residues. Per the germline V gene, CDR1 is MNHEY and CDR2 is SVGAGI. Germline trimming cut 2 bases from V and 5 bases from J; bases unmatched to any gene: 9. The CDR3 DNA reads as TGTGCCAGCAGTTACCTTCGGGACAGGGCGAGAACTGAAGCTTTCTTT. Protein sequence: CASSYLRDRARTEAFF.

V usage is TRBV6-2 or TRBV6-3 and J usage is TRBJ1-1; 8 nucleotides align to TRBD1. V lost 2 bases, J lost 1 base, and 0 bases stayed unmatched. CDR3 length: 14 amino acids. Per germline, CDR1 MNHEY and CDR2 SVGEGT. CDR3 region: CASSYTGGNTEAFF. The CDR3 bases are TGTGCCAGCAGTTACACAGGGGGGAACACTGAAGCTTTCTTT.

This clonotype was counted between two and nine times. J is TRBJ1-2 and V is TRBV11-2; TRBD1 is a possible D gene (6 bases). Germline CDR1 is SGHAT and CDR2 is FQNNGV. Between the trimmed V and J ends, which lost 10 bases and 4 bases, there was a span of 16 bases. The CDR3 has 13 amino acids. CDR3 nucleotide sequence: TGTGCCACCAAGGGGGACACCCGCTATGGCTACACCTTC. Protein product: CATKGDTRYGYTF.